A single sample gave rise to the 30 T cell receptor beta chains below, sequenced in a study of blood T cells in healthy people across ages. Combining a sample-barcoded 5' primer with a J-beta primer mix, a second PCR ran for about 7 to 11 cycles. TCRdb analysed the 5' RACE reads with MiXCR anew, one entry per CDR3 protein. The sample records roughly 1.9 million distinct CDR3 sequences, around 40% being singletons. Sequencing input: blood. These receptors were taken from a human donor in good health.

This chain connects TRBV15 to TRBJ2-6, with 8 bases identical to TRBD2. Germline assignment: CDR1 LNHNV and CDR2 YYDKDF (reference sequence). With V trimmed by 3 bases and J by 0 bases, 7 bases remained unmatched. There are 18 residues in the CDR3. The CDR3 sequence is CATSSGAGASSGANVLTF. CDR3 nucleotides: TGTGCCACCAGCAGTGGAGCGGGGGCTAGCTCTGGGGCCAACGTCCTGACTTTC.

The chain links TRBV7-2 to TRBJ1-1; D not certain. Germline loops: CDR1 SGHTA, CDR2 FQGNSA. This CDR3 region has 14 residues. The V end lost 5 bases, the J end lost 4 bases, and 14 bases lay between the germline ends. The CDR3 loop reads CASSRALLSTEAFF. In DNA form, the CDR3 reads TGTGCCAGCAGCCGTGCCCTTTTGAGCACTGAAGCTTTCTTT.

This clonotype was detected only a few times. V and J are TRBV7-9 and TRBJ2-1; the D call may be TRBD1 or TRBD2 (5 bases each). The CDR3 loop spans 14 amino acids. Trimming left V 0 bases short and J 6 bases short, with 9 bases between. In germline, CDR1 is SEHNR, CDR2 FQNEAQ (reference sequence). In DNA, the CDR3 is TGTGCCAGCAGCTTAGCTGGGACGAGCAATGAGCAGTTCTTC. Its translation is CASSLAGTSNEQFF.

The V and J genes are TRBV7-2 and TRBJ1-6; the match to TRBD1 covers 8 bases. This CDR3 spans 13 amino acids. The germline V gene encodes CDR1 SGHTA and CDR2 FQGNSA. The V and J ends lost 5 bases and 15 bases, in that order; junction bases with no gene match: 9. Here the CDR3 reads CASSPGRQGSLHF. CDR3 bases: TGTGCCAGCAGCCCCGGTCGACAGGGGAGCCTCCACTTT. The whole variable domain, remainder taken from reference TRBV7-2 and TRBJ1-6, is GAGVSQSPSNKVTEKGKDVELRCDPISGHTALYWYRQSLGQGLEFLIYFQGNSAPDKSGLPSDRFSAERTGGSVSTLTIQRTQQEDSAVYLCASSPGRQGSLHFGNGTRLTVT.

J is TRBJ2-1 and V is TRBV12-3 or TRBV12-4; D unresolved. The CDR3 extends over 14 amino acids. The V end was cut by 4 bases, the J end by 2 bases, with 9 bases between. The CDR3, as DNA: TGTGCCAGCAGTTCATTTGGGACCTACAATGAGCAGTTCTTC. Translation: CASSSFGTYNEQFF.

This clonotype has just one count. The chain combines TRBV9 with TRBJ1-5; no clear D. V was cut by 5 bases and J by 1 base, with 10 bases left in between. The CDR3 has 14 amino acids. Germline values: CDR1 SGDLS, CDR2 YYNGEE. CDR3 nucleotide sequence: TGTGCCAGCAGTGGTGAGGCGAGCAATCAGCCCCAGCATTTT. Protein: CASSGEASNQPQHF.

This rearrangement joins TRBV7-2 to TRBJ2-3; D is unresolved. Trimming cost V 5 bases and J 2 bases, with 11 bases left between them. This CDR3 contains 14 residues. CDR1 is SGHTA, CDR2 FQGNSA, per germline. The CDR3 DNA follows: TGTGCCAGCAGCCTATTGGGCGTCACAGATACGCAGTATTTT. Amino acids: CASSLLGVTDTQYF.

The chain is built from TRBV5-1 and TRBJ2-5; the match to TRBD2 covers 9 bases. The length of the CDR3 is 15 residues. The V gene's germline CDR1 is SGHRS and CDR2 YFSETQ. With V trimmed by 6 bases and J by 5 bases, 11 bases remained unmatched. CDR3 coding DNA: TGCGCCAGCAAGGGGGCTAGCGGGGCCGGGGAGACCCAGTACTTC. It translates to CASKGASGAGETQYF.

This clonotype was detected a few times. The chain couples TRBV7-2 to TRBJ2-4; 10 bases align to TRBD1. The DNA end is a closer match to TRBJ2-5, so the J assignment may be wrong. Per germline, CDR1 SGHTA and CDR2 FQGNSA. The length of the CDR3 is 17 residues. As DNA, the CDR3 is TGTGCCAGCAGCTTTCCTACCGGGACAGGGGACGGAGAGACCCAGTACTTC. Encoded protein: CASSFPTGTGDGETQYF.

This clonotype has more than one count but fewer than ten. The rearrangement links TRBV20-1 to TRBJ2-7; 7 nucleotides match TRBD2. CDR1 is DFQATT and CDR2 is SNEGSKA in the germline V gene (reference sequence). J lost 0 bases, V lost 2 bases, and 4 bases had no gene match. The CDR3 is made up of 14 amino acids. The CDR3 region is CSARWGGGSYEQYF. CDR3 bases: TGCAGTGCTAGATGGGGCGGGGGCTCCTACGAGCAGTACTTC.

This clonotype was seen a few times. This rearrangement joins TRBV5-1 to TRBJ2-1, with D uncertain. The CDR3 is made up of 14 amino acids. The V gene's germline CDR1 is SGHRS and CDR2 YFSETQ. V was trimmed by 4 bases and J by 9 bases, leaving 17 bases between them. Written as DNA, the CDR3 is TGCGCCAGCAGCGCCCCGGCCCCTAGTGGTGAGCAGTTCTTC. Translating gives CASSAPAPSGEQFF.

In regard to this clonotype: The junction does not match germline at one end; this may be a read error. The chain is built from TRBV10-3 and TRBJ1-2; no definite D call. This CDR3 spans 15 amino acids. Germline lookup yields CDR1 ENHRY and CDR2 SYGVKD. CDR3 protein: CATSELIGSNYGYTF. In DNA form, the CDR3 reads TGTGCCACCAGTGAGTTAATCGGTTCTAACTATGGCTACACCTTC.

V gene TRBV5-1 combines with J gene TRBJ2-7; D gene uncertain. Germline lookup yields CDR1 SGHRS and CDR2 YFSETQ. The CDR3 spans 13 residues. Deletions cut 1 base from V and 7 bases from J, with 12 bases between. The CDR3 nucleotides read TGCGCCAGCAGCTTGATCAAGACGGGTGAGCAGTACTTC. Translation gives CASSLIKTGEQYF.

This clonotype was detected only a few times. The chain employs TRBV9 and TRBJ1-2; TRBD1 matches 8 bases. The CDR3 has 14 amino acids. With V trimmed by 3 bases and J by 13 bases, 14 bases remained unmatched. Germline loops: CDR1 SGDLS, CDR2 YYNGEE. CDR3 nucleotide sequence: TGTGCCAGCAGCGCCGGAGGACAGGGTTACGAGGTCACCTTC. This sequence encodes CASSAGGQGYEVTF.

This clonotype came up a few times. This chain joins TRBV19 and TRBJ2-3, with D tentatively TRBD1 (5 bases). The CDR3 runs to 17 residues. Deletions cut 5 bases from V and 3 bases from J, with 21 bases between. Germline loops: CDR1 LNHDA, CDR2 SQIVND (reference sequence). Here the CDR3 reads CASSPPTASSRTDTQYF. The CDR3 coding sequence is TGTGCCAGTAGTCCGCCGACAGCTTCGTCCAGAACAGATACGCAGTATTTT.

This chain links TRBV5-1 with TRBJ2-3; 8 nucleotides match TRBD1. Trimming took 3 bases from V and 5 from J; bases not matched to a gene: 8. Germline V gene data show CDR1 as SGHRS and CDR2 as YFSETQ. The CDR3 consists of 15 residues. CDR3 bases: TGCGCCAGCAGCTCCTCCGGGACAGGTATAGATACGCAGTATTTT. As protein: CASSSSGTGIDTQYF.

V usage is TRBV28 and J usage is TRBJ2-1, with D uncertain. The CDR3 has 12 amino acids. The germline gives CDR1 MDHEN, CDR2 SYDVKM. The V gene lost 7 bases and the J gene lost 0 bases, with 4 bases spanning the gap. CDR3 protein: CASISSYNEQFF. The CDR3 DNA reads as TGTGCCAGCATAAGCTCCTACAATGAGCAGTTCTTC.

This rearrangement joins TRBV7-8 to TRBJ2-7; either TRBD1 or TRBD2 may fit D (5 bases each). V was shortened by 2 bases and J by 2 bases, with 16 bases between the two germline ends. The CDR3 is 16 residues long. Germline V lookup: CDR1 SGHVS, CDR2 FQNEAQ. The CDR3 DNA reads TGTGCCAGCAGCTTACTACACGGGACGATTACCTACGAGCAGTACTTC. Encoded protein: CASSLLHGTITYEQYF.

The chain recombines TRBV11-3 with TRBJ2-1; no definite D call. The CDR3 is 12 amino acids. Trimming cost V 1 base and J 12 bases, with 10 bases left between them. Germline assignment: CDR1 SGHNT and CDR2 YENEEA. The CDR3 DNA follows: TGTGCCAGCAGCTTAGTTTTGGACGGGCAGTTCTTC. This gives the protein CASSLVLDGQFF.

This clonotype was observed once. The gene calls are TRBV20-1 and TRBJ2-7; D uncertain. The CDR3 has 13 amino acids. The germline CDR1 and CDR2 sequences are DFQATT and SNEGSKA (reference sequence). Trimming cost V 0 bases and J 2 bases, with 8 bases left between them. The CDR3 coding sequence is TGCAGTGCTAGAGATCTACAAACCTACGAGCAGTACTTC. Encoded protein: CSARDLQTYEQYF.

This clonotype has just a few counts. J is TRBJ2-5 and V is TRBV20-1; no definite D call. Germline CDR1 and CDR2: DFQATT and SNEGSKA (reference sequence). The CDR3 runs to 13 residues. Trimming removed 5 bases at V and 2 bases at J, with 12 bases between. CDR3: CSASPGGQETQYF. CDR3 bases: TGCAGTGCTTCCCCCGGTGGACAAGAGACCCAGTACTTC.

As concerns this clonotype: A junction end diverges from the germline sequence, so it may reflect a read error. The J gene is TRBJ2-5, the V gene TRBV4-3, with D unclear. The CDR3 has 14 residues. Germline-derived CDR1 and CDR2 are LGHNA and YSLEER. CDR3 DNA: TGCGCCAGCAGCCAAGCATCAGGCCAAGAGTCCCAGTACTTC. Encoded protein: CASSQASGQESQYF.

CDR3 protein: CASRAGQVENEQFF. In DNA form, the CDR3 reads TGCGCCAGCAGGGCCGGACAGGTCGAAAATGAGCAGTTCTTC. This chain links TRBV5-1 with TRBJ2-1; 7 positions match TRBD1. Germline-derived CDR1 and CDR2 are SGHRS and YFSETQ. The V and J ends lost 5 bases and 7 bases, in that order; junction bases with no gene match: 9. This CDR3 is 14 amino acids long.

V and J are TRBV4-3 and TRBJ1-4, with a weak D call TRBD1 (5 bases). V was clipped by 3 bases and J by 4 bases, with 15 bases between them. Germline V CDR1 and CDR2: LGHNA, YSLEER. The CDR3 runs to 16 residues. The DNA for the CDR3 is TGCGCCAGCAGCCACCACGTGCAGGGTATTAATGAAAAACTGTTTTTT. Translation: CASSHHVQGINEKLFF.

This clonotype was counted only a few times. The CDR3 nucleotides are TGTGCCAGCAGCTCAAGTAATAGCCTTAACTATGGCTACACCTTC. This encodes CASSSSNSLNYGYTF. The chain joins TRBV7-6 to TRBJ1-2, with D unclear. The CDR3 is made up of 15 amino acids. CDR1 is SGHVS and CDR2 is FNYEAQ in the germline V gene. V was cut by 4 bases and J by 1 base, with 13 bases left in between.

The gene calls are TRBV25-1 and TRBJ1-2; maybe TRBD1 (5 bases). V lost 3 bases to trimming and J lost 4 bases, with 12 bases between them. The CDR3 loop spans 14 amino acids. CDR1 MGHDK and CDR2 SYGVNS come from the germline V gene. The CDR3 loop is CASSDWTPIYGYTF. CDR3 in DNA: TGTGCCAGCAGTGATTGGACACCTATCTATGGCTACACCTTC.

The CDR3 protein is CASSSQSSGGLSNEQFF. The CDR3 coding sequence is TGTGCCAGCAGCTCCCAATCCTCCGGGGGGCTTTCCAATGAGCAGTTCTTC. The chain carries TRBV7-2 and TRBJ2-1; D might be TRBD2 (7 bases). The V end lost 4 bases, the J end lost 6 bases, and 22 bases lay between the germline ends. The CDR3 is 17 amino acids. Germline V gives CDR1 SGHTA, CDR2 FQGNSA.

The chain is built from TRBV12-3 or TRBV12-4 and TRBJ1-2; weak D call: TRBD1 (5 bases). The V end lost 6 bases, the J end lost 7 bases, and 12 bases lay between the germline ends. The CDR3 has 12 amino acids. CDR3 in DNA: TGTGCCAGCAGCCCGGGGGTGCTTGGCTACACCTTC. Encoded protein: CASSPGVLGYTF.

This sequence joins TRBV4-2 and TRBJ2-5, with D perhaps assigned TRBD1 or TRBD2 (5 bases each). Trimming took off 0 bases at V and 4 bases at J, with 12 bases between the two ends. The CDR3 covers 15 residues. Germline V lookup: CDR1 LGHNA, CDR2 YNFKEQ. The CDR3 nucleotides read TGTGCCAGCAGCCAAGATGGGGGATCGCCAGAGACCCAGTACTTC. Protein product: CASSQDGGSPETQYF.

On this clonotype itself: A single base separates this from a much larger clone, so it may be a read error. This chain connects TRBV7-2 to TRBJ2-3; tentatively, D is TRBD1 or TRBD2 (5 bases each). Germline CDR1 and CDR2: SGHTA and FQGNSA. The length of the CDR3 is 15 residues. The DNA of the CDR3 is TGTGCCGGCAGCTTAGGTCTGGGGGGCACAGATACGCAGTATTTT. Translating it yields CAGSLGLGGTDTQYF.